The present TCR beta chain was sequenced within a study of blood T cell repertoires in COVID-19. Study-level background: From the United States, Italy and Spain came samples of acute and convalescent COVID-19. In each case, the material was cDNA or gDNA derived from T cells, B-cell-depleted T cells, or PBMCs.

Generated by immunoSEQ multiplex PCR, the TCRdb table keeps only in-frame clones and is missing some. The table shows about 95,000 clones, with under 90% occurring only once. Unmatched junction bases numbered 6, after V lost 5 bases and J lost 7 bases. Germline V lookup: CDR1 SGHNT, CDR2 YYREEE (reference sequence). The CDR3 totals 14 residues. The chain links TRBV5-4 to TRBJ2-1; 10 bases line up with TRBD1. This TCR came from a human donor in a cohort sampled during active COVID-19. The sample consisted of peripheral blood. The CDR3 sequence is CASRGQGSDNEQFF. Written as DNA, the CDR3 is TGTGCCAGCAGGGGACAGGGGAGTGATAATGAGCAGTTCTTC.